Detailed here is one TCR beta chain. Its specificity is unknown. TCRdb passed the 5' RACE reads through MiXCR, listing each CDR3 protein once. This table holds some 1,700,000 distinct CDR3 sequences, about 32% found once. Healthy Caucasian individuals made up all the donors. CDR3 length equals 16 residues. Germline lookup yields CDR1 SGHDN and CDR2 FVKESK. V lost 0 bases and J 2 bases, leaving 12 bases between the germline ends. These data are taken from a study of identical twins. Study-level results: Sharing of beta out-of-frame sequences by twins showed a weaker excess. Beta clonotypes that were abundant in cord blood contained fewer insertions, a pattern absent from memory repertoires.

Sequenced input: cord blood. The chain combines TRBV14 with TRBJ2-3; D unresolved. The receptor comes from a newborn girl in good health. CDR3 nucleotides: TGTGCCAGCAGCCAAGATCCAGGAGACTTCACAGATACGCAGTATTTT. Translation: CASSQDPGDFTDTQYF.